This T cell receptor beta chain comes out of a study of OX40 agonist ivuxolimab in advanced cancers. For the study in its entirety: Ivuxolimab, which targeted the costimulatory receptor OX40 (CD134), was an agonistic, fully human IgG2 monoclonal antibody. Intravenous ivuxolimab was administered to patients every 2 weeks at six dose levels: 0.01, 0.1, 0.3, 1.5, 3 and 10 mg/kg. Patients were allowed to have had prior anti-PD-1, anti-PD-L1 or anti-CTLA-4 therapy, and around 40% of the dose-escalation patients had previously received checkpoint inhibitors. The monotherapy dose-escalation portion (N ≈ 52 patients) of the phase I ivuxolimab trial is reported in the paper. Among the 50 to 55 dose-escalation patients, about 19 had hepatocellular carcinoma, 15 or so melanoma, 9 renal cell carcinoma and 9 head and neck cancer. A male proportion of approximately 83% and a mean age of approximately 62 years, ranging from roughly 20 to 80, were recorded for the dose-escalation cohort. Three dose-escalation patients achieved partial responses, one with hepatocellular carcinoma and two with cutaneous melanoma. Peripheral TCRbeta sequencing aimed to test whether ivuxolimab altered TCR sequence diversity and caused clonal T-cell expansion.

Remarks on this clone: Its antigen has not been determined. Per-base quality was not reported, and no clone a single base away is much larger than it.

The V end gives up 7 bases and the J end 0 bases, leaving 7 bases in the junction not matched to a gene. CDR1 and CDR2 are read off the germline V gene as SQVTM and ANQGSEA. From the cysteine through the phenylalanine, the CDR3 covers 14 amino acids. Just CDR3 DNA is preserved here, 42 bases in frame from base 1. Genomic DNA was isolated from the sorted cells so that the TCRbeta CDR3 region could be sequenced. The immunoSEQ Assay was used to sequence the TCRbeta CDR3 regions. The table comes from immuneACCESS by way of TCRdb, which keeps in-frame sequences with V and J called. Part of the clones is missing from these tables; in studies checked, under half for an unresolved V gene and the rest for unknown reasons. The sample table lists about 51,000 clones, 84% of them with a count of one. The ten largest clones add up to around 2.8% of the sample. Broader findings and caveats from the paper: After ivuxolimab, more expanded clones were found on average in CD8+ T cells than in CD4+ T cells. Clonal expansion of both CD4+ and CD8+ blood T cells was observed from baseline to week 6 at doses 0.1 to 3.0 mg/kg. In the 0.1-3.0 mg/kg groups, partial responders were among the patients with the lowest normalized peripheral clonal expansion, particularly in CD8+ T cells. Low levels of normalized T-cell clonal expansion were also seen in some patients who did not respond. Antigen specificity was not determined for the clonally expanded peripheral T cells.

The trial excluded patients who had a history of autoimmune disease or who were on systemic immunosuppression. Peripheral blood for TCR sequencing was drawn from every dose cohort at baseline, at cycle 4 day 1 and at cycle 7 day 1. The samples were drawn from a first-in-human, open-label, multicenter phase I dose-escalation trial of ivuxolimab. Adults with locally advanced or metastatic melanoma, renal cell, hepatocellular, or head and neck squamous cell carcinoma were enrolled in the trial. CD4+ and CD8+ T cells were sorted separately from peripheral blood before TCR sequencing. This receptor was obtained from an adult with an advanced solid tumor such as melanoma, head and neck, liver or kidney cancer. The sample was CD4+ or CD8+ T cells sorted from blood, taken in a trial of the OX40 agonist ivuxolimab. The chain is encoded by TRBV29-1 joined to TRBJ2-7; 9 junctional bases match TRBD2. The nucleotides are TGCAGCGCGAGAGCGGGGGGATCCTCCTACGAGCAGTACTTC. The translation is CSARAGGSSYEQYF.